This T cell receptor (beta chain) is drawn from a study of blood T cells in healthy people across ages. This clonotype occurred a few times. The CDR3 has 13 amino acids. V lost 3 bases, J lost 6 bases, and 9 bases lay in between. The authors ran a second PCR of about 7 to 11 cycles using a sample-barcoded 5' primer and a J-beta primer mix. Each CDR3 protein gets one entry after TCRdb re-called the 5' RACE reads with MiXCR. The data contain fewer than 700,000 distinct CDR3 sequences, approximately 40% of them singletons. The V gene is TRBV12-3 or TRBV12-4, the J gene TRBJ2-4; either TRBD1 or TRBD2 may fit D (5 bases each). This clonotype was sampled from a man aged 80 or over in good health. The specimen sequenced was blood. CDR3 sequence (DNA): TGTGCCAGCAGTTTCCCGGGACCAAACATTCAGTACTTC. Translation: CASSFPGPNIQYF.